These 4 T cell receptor beta chains were sequenced from one sample in a study of kidney transplant recipient with SARS-CoV-2 infection. TCRdb passed the reads through MiXCR, listing each CDR3 protein once. The sample holds under 300,000 distinct CDR3 sequences; under 35% are singletons and the top ten take roughly 7%. Sequences were derived from a blood sample, sampled at baseline and around day 120 from a kidney transplant recipient. The receptors here all came from a male patient between 25 and 40 years old who had COVID-19 and was a kidney transplant recipient. Certain T cells may be donor cells from the graft.

A remark on this clonotype: This may be a read error, as it is one base from a much larger clone. This rearrangement joins TRBV15 to TRBJ2-5; no definite D call. Germline assignment: CDR1 LNHNV and CDR2 YYDKDF (reference sequence). With 2 bases removed from V and 5 bases from J, the gap between germline ends came to 9 bases. The CDR3 contains 13 residues. CDR3 nucleotide sequence: TGTGCCACCAGCAGAAACGGCCGGGAGACCCAGTACTTC. Amino acids: CATSRNGRETQYF.

As concerns this clonotype: A much larger clone differs by one base, so this may be a read error. This chain links TRBV5-4 with TRBJ2-2; D gene unclear. This CDR3 has 13 amino acids. The V and J ends lost 0 bases and 10 bases respectively, with 10 bases between them. The germline V gene encodes CDR1 SGHNT and CDR2 YYREEE (reference sequence). CDR3 sequence reads: CASSLGGVEELFF. The CDR3 nucleotides read TGTGCCAGCAGCTTGGGTGGTGTGGAGGAGCTGTTTTTT. Supplemented by reference TRBV5-4 and TRBJ2-2, the full variable domain reads ETGVTQSPTHLIKTRGQQVTLRCSSQSGHNTVSWYQQALGQGPQFIFQYYREEENGRGNFPPRFSGLQFPNYSSELNVNALELDDSALYLCASSLGGVEELFFGEGSRLTVL.

Concerning this clonotype itself: A much larger clone differs by one base, so this may be a read error. V usage is TRBV6-5 and J usage is TRBJ2-4; D is undetermined. The V gene's germline CDR1 is MNHEY and CDR2 SVGAGI. V was clipped by 5 bases and J by 13 bases, with 18 bases between them. This CDR3 is 13 amino acids long. The CDR3 loop is CASSTKETSQQYF. In DNA form, the CDR3 reads TGTGCCAGCAGTACAAAAGAGACCAGCCAGCAGTACTTC.

The genes are TRBV19 and TRBJ2-1; D is ambiguous. Per germline, CDR1 LNHDA and CDR2 SQIVND (reference sequence). This CDR3 contains 15 residues. Trimming left V 9 bases short and J 5 bases short, with 20 bases between. CDR3 sequence (DNA): TGTGCCAGCAGCCGGAACCGCCGTCCCAACAATGAGCAGTTCTTC. Translated, it gives CASSRNRRPNNEQFF.